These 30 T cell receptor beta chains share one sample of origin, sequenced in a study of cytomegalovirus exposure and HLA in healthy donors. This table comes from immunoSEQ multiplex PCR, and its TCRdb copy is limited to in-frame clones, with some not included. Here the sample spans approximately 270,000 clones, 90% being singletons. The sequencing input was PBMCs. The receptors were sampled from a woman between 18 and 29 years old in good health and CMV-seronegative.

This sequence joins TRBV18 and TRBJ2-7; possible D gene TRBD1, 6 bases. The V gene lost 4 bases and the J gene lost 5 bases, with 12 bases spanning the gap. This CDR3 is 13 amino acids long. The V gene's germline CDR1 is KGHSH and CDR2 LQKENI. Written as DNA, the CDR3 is TGTGCCAGCTCACGGGGAGAGGGGGACGAGCAGTACGTC. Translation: CASSRGEGDEQYV.

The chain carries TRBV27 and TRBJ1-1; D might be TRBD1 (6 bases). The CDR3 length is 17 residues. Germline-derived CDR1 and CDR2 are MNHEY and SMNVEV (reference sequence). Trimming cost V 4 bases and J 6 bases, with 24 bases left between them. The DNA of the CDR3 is TGTGCCAGCAGTTCTGGGGGGGCACCCCGAACGTACGCTGAAGCTTTCTTT. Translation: CASSSGGAPRTYAEAFF.

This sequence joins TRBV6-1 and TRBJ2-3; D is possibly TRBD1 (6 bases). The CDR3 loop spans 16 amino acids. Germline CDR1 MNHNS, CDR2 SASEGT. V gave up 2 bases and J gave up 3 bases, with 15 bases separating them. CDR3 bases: TGTGCCAGCAGTGAAAGGAGGACAGTGTTAACAGATACGCAGTATTTT. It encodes CASSERRTVLTDTQYF.

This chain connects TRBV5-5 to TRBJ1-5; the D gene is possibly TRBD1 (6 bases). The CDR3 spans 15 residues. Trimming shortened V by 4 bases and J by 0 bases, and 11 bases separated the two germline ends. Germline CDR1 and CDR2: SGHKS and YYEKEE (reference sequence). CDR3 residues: CASSPRGFSNQPQHF. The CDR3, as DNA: TGTGCCAGCAGCCCCAGGGGTTTTAGCAATCAGCCCCAGCATTTT.

This CDR3 is CASSEGSTDTQYF. DNA for the CDR3: TGCGCCAGCAGCGAGGGAAGCACAGATACGCAGTATTTT. The gene calls are TRBV5-1 and TRBJ2-3; tentative D call: TRBD2 (5 bases). V lost 4 bases, J lost 0 bases, and 6 bases lay in between. The germline gives CDR1 SGHRS, CDR2 YFSETQ. The CDR3 sequence is 13 residues long.

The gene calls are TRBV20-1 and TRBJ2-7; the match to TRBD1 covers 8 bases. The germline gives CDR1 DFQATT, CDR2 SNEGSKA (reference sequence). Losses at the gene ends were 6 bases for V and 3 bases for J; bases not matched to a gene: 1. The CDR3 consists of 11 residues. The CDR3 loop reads CSAGTGYEQYV. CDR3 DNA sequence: TGCAGTGCCGGGACAGGCTACGAGCAGTACGTC.

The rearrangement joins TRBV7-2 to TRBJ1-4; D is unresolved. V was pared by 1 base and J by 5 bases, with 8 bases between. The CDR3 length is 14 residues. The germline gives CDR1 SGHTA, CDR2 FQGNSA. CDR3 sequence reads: CASSLGTANEKLFF. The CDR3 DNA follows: TGTGCCAGCAGCTTAGGAACAGCCAATGAAAAACTGTTTTTT.

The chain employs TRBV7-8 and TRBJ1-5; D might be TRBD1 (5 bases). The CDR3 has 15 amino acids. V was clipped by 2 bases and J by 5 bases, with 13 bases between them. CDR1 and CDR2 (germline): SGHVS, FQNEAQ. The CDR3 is CASSLIQGGYQPQHF. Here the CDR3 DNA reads TGTGCCAGCAGCTTAATTCAGGGCGGTTATCAGCCCCAGCATTTT.

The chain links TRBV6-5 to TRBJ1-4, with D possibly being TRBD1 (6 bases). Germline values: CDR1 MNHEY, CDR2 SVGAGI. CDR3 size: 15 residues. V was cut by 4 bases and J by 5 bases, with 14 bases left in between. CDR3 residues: CASSSKDSYNEKLFF. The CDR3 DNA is TGTGCCAGCAGTTCCAAGGACAGCTACAATGAAAAACTGTTTTTT.

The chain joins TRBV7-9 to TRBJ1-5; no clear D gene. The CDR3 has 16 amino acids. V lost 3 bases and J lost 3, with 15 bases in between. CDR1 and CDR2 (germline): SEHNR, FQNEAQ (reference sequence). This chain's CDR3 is CASSFMRGSDNQPQHF. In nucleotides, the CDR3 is TGTGCCAGCAGCTTCATGCGAGGCAGTGACAATCAGCCCCAGCATTTT.

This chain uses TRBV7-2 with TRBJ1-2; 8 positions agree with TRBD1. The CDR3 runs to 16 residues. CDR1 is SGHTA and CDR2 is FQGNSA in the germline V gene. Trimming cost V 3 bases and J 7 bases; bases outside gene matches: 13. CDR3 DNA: TGTGCCAGCAGCTTGGGCCGACAGGGGCGGTTAAGTGGCTACACCTTC. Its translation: CASSLGRQGRLSGYTF.

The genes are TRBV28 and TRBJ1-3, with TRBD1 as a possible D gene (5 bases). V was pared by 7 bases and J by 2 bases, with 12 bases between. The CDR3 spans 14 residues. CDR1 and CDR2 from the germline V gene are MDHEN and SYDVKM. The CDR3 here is CASIPGGAGNTIYF. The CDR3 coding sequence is TGTGCCAGCATTCCGGGGGGTGCTGGAAACACCATATATTTT.

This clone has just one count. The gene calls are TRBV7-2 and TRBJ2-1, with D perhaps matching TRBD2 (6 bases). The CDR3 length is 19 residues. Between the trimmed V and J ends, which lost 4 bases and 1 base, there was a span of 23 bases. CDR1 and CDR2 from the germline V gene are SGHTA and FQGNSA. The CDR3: CASSYPRDSSSRSYNEQFF. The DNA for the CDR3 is TGTGCCAGCAGCTATCCCCGGGACTCCTCATCGAGGTCCTACAATGAGCAGTTCTTC.

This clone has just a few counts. CDR3 DNA sequence: TGTGCCAGCTCACCAAGAGTAGCGGGGGGCATGAACACCGGGGAGCTGTTTTTT. This encodes CASSPRVAGGMNTGELFF. The chain employs TRBV18 and TRBJ2-2, with TRBD2 matching over 10 bases. CDR1 is KGHSH and CDR2 is LQKENI in the germline V gene. CDR3 length: 18 residues. J gave up 1 base and V 2 bases, and 7 bases lay outside the gene matches.

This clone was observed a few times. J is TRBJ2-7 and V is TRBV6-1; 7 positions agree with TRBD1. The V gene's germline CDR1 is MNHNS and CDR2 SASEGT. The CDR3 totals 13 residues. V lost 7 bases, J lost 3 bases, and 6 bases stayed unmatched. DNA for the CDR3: TGTGCCAGCAATAGGGACAGCTACTACGAGCAGTACTTC. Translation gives CASNRDSYYEQYF.

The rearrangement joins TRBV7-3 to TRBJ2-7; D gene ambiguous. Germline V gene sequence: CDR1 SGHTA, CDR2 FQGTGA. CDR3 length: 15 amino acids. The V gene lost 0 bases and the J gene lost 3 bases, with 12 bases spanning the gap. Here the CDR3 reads CASSLTSGGYYEQYF. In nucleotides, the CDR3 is TGTGCCAGCAGCTTAACGTCCGGCGGATACTACGAGCAGTACTTC.

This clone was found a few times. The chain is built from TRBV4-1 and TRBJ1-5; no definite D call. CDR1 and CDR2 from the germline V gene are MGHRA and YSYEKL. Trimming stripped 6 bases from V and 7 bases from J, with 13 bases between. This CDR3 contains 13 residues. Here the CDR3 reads CASSPLLHQPQHF. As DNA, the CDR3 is TGCGCCAGCAGTCCACTCCTTCACCAGCCCCAGCATTTT.

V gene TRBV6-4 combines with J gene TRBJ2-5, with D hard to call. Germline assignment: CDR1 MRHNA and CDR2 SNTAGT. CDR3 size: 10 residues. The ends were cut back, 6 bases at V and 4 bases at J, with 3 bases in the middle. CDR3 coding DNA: TGTGCCAGCAGGAGAGAGACCCAGTACTTC. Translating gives CASRRETQYF.

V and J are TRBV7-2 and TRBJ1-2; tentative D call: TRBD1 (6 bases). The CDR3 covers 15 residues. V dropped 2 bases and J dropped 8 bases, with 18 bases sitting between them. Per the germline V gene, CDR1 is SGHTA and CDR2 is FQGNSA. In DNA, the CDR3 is TGTGCCAGCAGCTTAATCACAGGGTCCTCCTTAGGCTACACCTTC. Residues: CASSLITGSSLGYTF. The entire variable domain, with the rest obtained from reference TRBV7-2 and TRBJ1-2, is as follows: GAGVSQSPSNKVTEKGKDVELRCDPISGHTALYWYRQSLGQGLEFLIYFQGNSAPDKSGLPSDRFSAERTGGSVSTLTIQRTQQEDSAVYLCASSLITGSSLGYTFGSGTRLTVV.

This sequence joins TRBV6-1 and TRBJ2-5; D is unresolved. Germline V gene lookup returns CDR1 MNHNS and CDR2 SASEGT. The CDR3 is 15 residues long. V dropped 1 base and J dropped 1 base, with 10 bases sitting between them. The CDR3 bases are TGTGCCAGCAGTGAAGTGACAACAGTCCAAGAGACCCAGTACTTC. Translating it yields CASSEVTTVQETQYF.

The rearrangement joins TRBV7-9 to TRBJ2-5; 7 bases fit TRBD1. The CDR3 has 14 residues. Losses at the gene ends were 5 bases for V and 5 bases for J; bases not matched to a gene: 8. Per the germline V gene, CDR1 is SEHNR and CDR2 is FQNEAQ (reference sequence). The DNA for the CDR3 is TGTGCCAGCAGCCCCGGGACAGTCCGGGAGACCCAGTACTTC. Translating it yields CASSPGTVRETQYF.

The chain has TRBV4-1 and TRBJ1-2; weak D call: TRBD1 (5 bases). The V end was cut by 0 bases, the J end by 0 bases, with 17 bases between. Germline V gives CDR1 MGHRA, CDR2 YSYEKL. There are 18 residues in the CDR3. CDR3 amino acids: CASSQDGAGLGTNYGYTF. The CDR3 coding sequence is TGCGCCAGCAGCCAAGATGGGGCGGGGCTAGGGACTAACTATGGCTACACCTTC.

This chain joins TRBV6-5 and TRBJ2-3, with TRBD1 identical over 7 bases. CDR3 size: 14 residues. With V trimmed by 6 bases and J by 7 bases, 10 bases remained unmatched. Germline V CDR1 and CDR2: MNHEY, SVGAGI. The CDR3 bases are TGTGCCAGCAGCCAGAGGGGGCTGTTTTATACGCAGTATTTT. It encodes CASSQRGLFYTQYF.

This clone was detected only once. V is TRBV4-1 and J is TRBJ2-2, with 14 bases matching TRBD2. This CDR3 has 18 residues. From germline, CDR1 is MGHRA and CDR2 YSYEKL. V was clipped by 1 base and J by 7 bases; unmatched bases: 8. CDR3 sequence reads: CASSQVRLAGGRDGELFF. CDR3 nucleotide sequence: TGCGCCAGCAGCCAAGTTCGACTAGCGGGGGGGCGTGACGGGGAGCTGTTTTTT.

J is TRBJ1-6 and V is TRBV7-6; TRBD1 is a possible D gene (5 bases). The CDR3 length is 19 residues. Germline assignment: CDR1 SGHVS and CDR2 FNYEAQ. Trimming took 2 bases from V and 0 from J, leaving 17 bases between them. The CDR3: CASSLFRNRFSSYNSPLHF. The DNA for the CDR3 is TGTGCCAGCAGCTTATTCAGAAACAGGTTCAGCTCCTATAATTCACCCCTCCACTTT. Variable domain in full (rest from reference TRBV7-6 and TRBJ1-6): GAGVSQSPRYKVTKRGQDVALRCDPISGHVSLYWYRQALGQGPEFLTYFNYEAQQDKSGLPNDRFSAERPEGSISTLTIQRTEQRDSAMYRCASSLFRNRFSSYNSPLHFGNGTRLTVT.

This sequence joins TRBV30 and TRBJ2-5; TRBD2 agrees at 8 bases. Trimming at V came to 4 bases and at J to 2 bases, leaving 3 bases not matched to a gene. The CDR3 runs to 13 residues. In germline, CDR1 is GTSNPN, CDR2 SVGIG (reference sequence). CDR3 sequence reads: CAWTGTRQETQYF. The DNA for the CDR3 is TGTGCCTGGACCGGGACTAGACAAGAGACCCAGTACTTC.

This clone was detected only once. CDR3 nucleotide sequence: TGTGCCAGCAGTTCTCAGGGGACCGGGGAGCTGTTTTTT. Amino acids: CASSSQGTGELFF. The chain uses TRBV28 and TRBJ2-2; D possibly corresponds to TRBD1 (6 bases). The CDR3 sequence is 13 residues long. Germline CDR1 is MDHEN and CDR2 is SYDVKM. The V gene lost 4 bases and the J gene lost 5 bases, with 8 bases spanning the gap.

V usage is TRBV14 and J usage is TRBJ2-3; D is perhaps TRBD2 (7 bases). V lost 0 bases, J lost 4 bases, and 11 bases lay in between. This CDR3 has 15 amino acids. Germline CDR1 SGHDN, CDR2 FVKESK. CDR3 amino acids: CASSQDRGAPDTQYF. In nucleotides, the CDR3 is TGTGCCAGCAGCCAAGATCGGGGGGCCCCAGATACGCAGTATTTT.

CDR3 protein: CASSFGVQGDTEAFF. CDR3 nucleotides: TGTGCCAGCAGCTTTGGAGTCCAGGGGGACACTGAAGCTTTCTTT. The J gene is TRBJ1-1, the V gene TRBV7-9; 7 nucleotides agree with TRBD1. This CDR3 is built from 15 residues. V was pared by 3 bases and J by 3 bases, with 7 bases of the junction left unmatched. The germline V gene has CDR1 SEHNR and CDR2 FQNEAQ (reference sequence).

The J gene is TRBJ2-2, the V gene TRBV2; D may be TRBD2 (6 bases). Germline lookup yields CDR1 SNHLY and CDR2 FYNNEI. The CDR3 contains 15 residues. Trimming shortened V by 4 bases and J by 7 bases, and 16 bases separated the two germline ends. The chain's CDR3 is CASSALLGEVGELFF. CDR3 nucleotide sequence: TGTGCCAGCAGTGCATTGCTAGGGGAGGTCGGGGAGCTGTTTTTT.